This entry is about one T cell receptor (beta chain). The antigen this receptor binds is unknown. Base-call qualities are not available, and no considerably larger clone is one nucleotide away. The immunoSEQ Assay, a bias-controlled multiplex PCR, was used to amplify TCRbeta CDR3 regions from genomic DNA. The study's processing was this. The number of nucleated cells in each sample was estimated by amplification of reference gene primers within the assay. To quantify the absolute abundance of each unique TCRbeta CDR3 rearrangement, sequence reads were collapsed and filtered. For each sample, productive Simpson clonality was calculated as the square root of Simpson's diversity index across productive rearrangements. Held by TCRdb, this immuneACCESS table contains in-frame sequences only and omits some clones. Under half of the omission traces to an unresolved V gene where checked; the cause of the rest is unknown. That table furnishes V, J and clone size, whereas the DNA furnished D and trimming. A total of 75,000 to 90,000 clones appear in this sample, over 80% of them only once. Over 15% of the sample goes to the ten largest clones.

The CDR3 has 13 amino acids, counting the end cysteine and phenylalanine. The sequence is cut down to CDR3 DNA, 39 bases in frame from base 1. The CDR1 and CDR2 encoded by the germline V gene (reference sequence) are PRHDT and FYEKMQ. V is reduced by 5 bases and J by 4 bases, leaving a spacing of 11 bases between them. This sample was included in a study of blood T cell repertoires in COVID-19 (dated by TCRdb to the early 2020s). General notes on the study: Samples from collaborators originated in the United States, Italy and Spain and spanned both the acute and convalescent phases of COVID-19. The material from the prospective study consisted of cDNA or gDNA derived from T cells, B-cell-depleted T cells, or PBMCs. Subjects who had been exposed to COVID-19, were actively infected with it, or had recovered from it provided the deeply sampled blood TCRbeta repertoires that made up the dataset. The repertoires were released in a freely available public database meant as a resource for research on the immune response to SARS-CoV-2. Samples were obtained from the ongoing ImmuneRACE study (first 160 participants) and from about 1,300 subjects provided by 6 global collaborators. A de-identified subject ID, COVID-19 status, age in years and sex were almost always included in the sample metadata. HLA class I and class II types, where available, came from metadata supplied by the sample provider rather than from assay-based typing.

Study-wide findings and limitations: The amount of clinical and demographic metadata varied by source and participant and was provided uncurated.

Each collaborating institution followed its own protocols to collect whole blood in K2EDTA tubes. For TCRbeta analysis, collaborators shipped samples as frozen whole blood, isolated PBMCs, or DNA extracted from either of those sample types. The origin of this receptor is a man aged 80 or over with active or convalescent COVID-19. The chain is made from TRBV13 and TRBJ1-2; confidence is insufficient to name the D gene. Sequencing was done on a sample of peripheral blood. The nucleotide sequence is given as TGTGCCAGCAGCGGAGTAGAGGTCTATGGCTACACCTTC. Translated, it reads CASSGVEVYGYTF.